The rows below give T cell receptor beta chains drawn from one sample of a study of T-cell reconstitution after alpha-beta-depleted transplantation in children. Each CDR3 protein is one row after TCRdb ran MiXCR on the PCR reads. The sample has hundreds of thousands of distinct CDR3 sequences; under 20% are singletons. The specimen was PBMCs, mostly from graft donor cells, collected 360 days after TCRalphabeta/CD19-depleted stem cell transplant. Receptors originate from a male patient under 10 years old who had a stem cell transplant for acute lymphoblastic leukemia, so the T cells may come from the graft donor. Each CDR3 is given with its conserved first and last residue. The D gene is left open where the match is weak. Clone size is stated in some rows and not others, as once, few, many or a class when expanded.

v_call	clone_size	d_call	j_call	cdr3_aa	cdr3_nt
TRBV28	NA	TRBD2	TRBJ2-5	CASTLGGAQYF	TGTGCCAGCACCCTGGGGGGGGCCCAGTACTTC
TRBV25-1	few	TRBD2	TRBJ2-5	CAKRRREDFRFWEETQYF	TGTGCCAAAAGGAGGCGGGAGGATTTTAGGTTTTGGGAAGAGACCCAGTACTTC
TRBV7-6	few	NA	TRBJ2-1	CASSLQVVFYNEQFF	TGTGCCAGCAGCTTACAGGTCGTCTTTTACAATGAGCAGTTCTTC
TRBV5-1	NA	NA	TRBJ2-5	CATAPEGRQETQYF	TGCGCCACCGCTCCGGAGGGGAGACAAGAGACCCAGTACTTC
TRBV5-5	few	NA	TRBJ2-2	CASSPARRRGELFF	TGTGCCAGCAGCCCAGCACGCCGCCGCGGGGAGCTGTTTTTT
TRBV27	once	NA	TRBJ2-5	CASSLLQGLGTQYF	TGTGCCAGCAGTCTGCTACAGGGACTGGGGACCCAGTACTTC
TRBV15	NA	NA	TRBJ1-3	CATSRDRQSLSGNTIYF	TGTGCCACCAGCAGAGATAGACAGTCTCTCTCTGGAAACACCATATATTTT
TRBV7-9	many	NA	TRBJ2-1	CASSSPGDEQFF	TGTGCCAGCAGCTCCCCGGGAGATGAGCAGTTCTTC
TRBV6-2/TRBV6-3	NA	TRBD2	TRBJ2-7	CASSYSDHLSGRSYEQYF	TGTGCCAGCAGTTACTCGGACCACCTGAGCGGGAGGTCCTACGAGCAGTACTTC
TRBV12-3/TRBV12-4	few	NA	TRBJ2-1	CASSFWRKGHNEQFF	TGTGCCAGCAGTTTTTGGCGGAAGGGTCACAATGAGCAGTTCTTC
TRBV4-3	NA	NA	TRBJ2-3	CASSQVESGWPDTQYF	TGCGCCAGCAGCCAAGTAGAGAGCGGGTGGCCAGATACGCAGTATTTT
TRBV4-1	NA	NA	TRBJ2-1	CASSPWTVNSYNEQFF	TGCGCCAGCAGCCCATGGACGGTGAACTCCTACAATGAGCAGTTCTTC
TRBV12-3/TRBV12-4	NA	TRBD2	TRBJ2-5	CASRIAGGRETQYF	TGTGCCAGCAGGATAGCGGGAGGTCGAGAGACCCAGTACTTC
TRBV6-5	few	NA	TRBJ2-3	CASSYRADSTDTQYF	TGTGCCAGCAGTTACCGAGCGGACAGCACAGATACGCAGTATTTT
TRBV28	NA	TRBD2	TRBJ2-3	CASTISGSGTDTQYF	TGTGCCAGCACCATTAGCGGGAGCGGCACAGATACGCAGTATTTT
TRBV27	few	TRBD2	TRBJ2-1	CASSLWATSGRGNEQFF	TGTGCCAGCAGCCTTTGGGCCACTAGCGGGAGGGGCAATGAGCAGTTCTTC
TRBV12-3/TRBV12-4	few	NA	TRBJ1-1	CASKEGRSEAFF	TGTGCCAGCAAGGAGGGCAGAAGTGAAGCTTTCTTT
TRBV29-1	NA	NA	TRBJ2-3	CSVDRGDTQYF	TGCAGCGTTGATAGAGGAGATACGCAGTATTTT
TRBV29-1	few	NA	TRBJ1-2	CSVGPGALGGYTF	TGCAGCGTGGGCCCGGGGGCTTTAGGTGGCTACACCTTC
TRBV20-1	many	TRBD2	TRBJ2-1	CSARGVVATSGRALSYNEQFF	TGCAGTGCTAGAGGCGTTGTGGCGACTAGCGGGAGGGCCCTCAGTTACAATGAGCAGTTCTTC
TRBV18	NA	TRBD2	TRBJ2-7	CASSPVGLAGVRSYEQYF	TGTGCCAGCTCACCGGTGGGACTAGCGGGAGTCAGGTCCTACGAGCAGTACTTC
TRBV10-3	many	TRBD1	TRBJ2-1	CATTGLGDEQFF	TGTGCCACGACAGGGCTGGGCGATGAGCAGTTCTTC
TRBV28	NA	NA	TRBJ1-1	CASIPRWNTEAFF	TGTGCCAGCATTCCCAGGTGGAACACTGAAGCTTTCTTT
TRBV11-1	NA	NA	TRBJ1-2	CASSLRRGETIGYTF	TGTGCCAGCAGCTTAAGGAGGGGGGAGACGATAGGCTACACCTTC
TRBV29-1	NA	TRBD1	TRBJ2-2	CSVRGQASNTGELFF	TGCAGCGTCCGTGGACAGGCTTCGAACACCGGGGAGCTGTTTTTT
TRBV15	NA	TRBD1	TRBJ2-7	CATRQDREIYEQYF	TGTGCCACCAGACAGGACAGGGAGATTTACGAGCAGTACTTC
TRBV10-3	NA	TRBD1	TRBJ2-1	CAISLRQGLHYEQFF	TGTGCCATCAGTCTCCGACAGGGGCTTCATTATGAGCAGTTCTTC
TRBV4-2	NA	NA	TRBJ1-4	CASSRPGGRTNEKLFF	TGTGCCAGCAGCCGACCCGGTGGACGGACAAATGAAAAACTGTTTTTT
TRBV7-3	NA	NA	TRBJ1-1	CASPPTQGSYTEAFF	TGTGCCAGCCCACCAACACAGGGATCCTACACTGAAGCTTTCTTT
TRBV24-1	few	TRBD1	TRBJ2-7	CATADRTKPYEQYF	TGTGCCACCGCGGACAGGACGAAACCTTACGAGCAGTACTTC
TRBV7-2	NA	NA	TRBJ2-7	CASSLERGRSYEQYF	TGTGCCAGCAGCTTAGAACGGGGGAGGTCCTACGAGCAGTACTTC
TRBV4-1	many	NA	TRBJ2-7	CASSQGPYEQYF	TGCGCCAGCAGCCAAGGTCCCTACGAGCAGTACTTC
TRBV5-1	NA	NA	TRBJ2-5	CASRPGDQETQYF	TGCGCCAGCAGGCCCGGGGACCAAGAGACCCAGTACTTC
TRBV29-1	NA	TRBD2	TRBJ2-1	CSAHASGRTINEQFF	TGCAGCGCCCACGCTAGCGGGAGGACAATCAATGAGCAGTTCTTC
TRBV28	few	NA	TRBJ1-3	CASRWRGGGNTIYF	TGTGCCAGCAGATGGAGGGGTGGCGGAAACACCATATATTTT
TRBV20-1	many	TRBD1	TRBJ2-3	CSARVQGAYTDTQYF	TGCAGTGCTAGGGTACAGGGGGCATACACAGATACGCAGTATTTT